What follows describes a single T cell receptor (beta chain). This entry is derived from a study of blood T cell repertoires in COVID-19. Study as a whole: T cells, B-cell-depleted T cells, or PBMCs supplied cDNA or gDNA.

CDR3 length: 16 residues. From germline, CDR1 is MNHEY and CDR2 SVGAGI. J gave up 2 bases and V 2 bases, and 5 bases lay outside the gene matches. Study processing details: Reference gene primer amplification yielded estimated nucleated cell counts. Measured with immunoSEQ multiplex PCR; TCRdb has only the in-frame clones, and not every one. That table furnishes V, J and clone size, whereas the DNA furnished D and trimming. The table has tens of thousands of clones, 91% seen once. The chain employs TRBV6-5 and TRBJ2-5; TRBD2 matches 10 bases. The source of this sequence is a human donor in a cohort sampled during active COVID-19. Sequences were obtained from peripheral blood. CDR3 nucleotide sequence: TGTGCCAGCAGTTACGCTAGCGGGGGTTCACAAGAGACCCAGTACTTC. Encoded protein: CASSYASGGSQETQYF.